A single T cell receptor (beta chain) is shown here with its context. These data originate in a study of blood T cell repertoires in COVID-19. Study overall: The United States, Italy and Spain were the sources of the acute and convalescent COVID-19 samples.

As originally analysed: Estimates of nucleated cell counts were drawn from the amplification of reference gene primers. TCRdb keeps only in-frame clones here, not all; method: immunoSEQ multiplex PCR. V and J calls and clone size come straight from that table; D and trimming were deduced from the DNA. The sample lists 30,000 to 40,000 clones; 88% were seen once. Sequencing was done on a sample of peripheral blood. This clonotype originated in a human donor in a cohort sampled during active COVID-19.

The CDR3 DNA reads TGTGCCAGCAGCCATGCAGGGAGGGAGCAGTTCTTC. Translation gives CASSHAGREQFF. V gene TRBV5-5 combines with J gene TRBJ2-1; TRBD2 is a possible D gene (6 bases). Germline V gene data show CDR1 as SGHKS and CDR2 as YYEKEE (reference sequence). V was shortened by 4 bases and J by 10 bases, with 12 bases between the two germline ends. The CDR3 covers 12 residues.